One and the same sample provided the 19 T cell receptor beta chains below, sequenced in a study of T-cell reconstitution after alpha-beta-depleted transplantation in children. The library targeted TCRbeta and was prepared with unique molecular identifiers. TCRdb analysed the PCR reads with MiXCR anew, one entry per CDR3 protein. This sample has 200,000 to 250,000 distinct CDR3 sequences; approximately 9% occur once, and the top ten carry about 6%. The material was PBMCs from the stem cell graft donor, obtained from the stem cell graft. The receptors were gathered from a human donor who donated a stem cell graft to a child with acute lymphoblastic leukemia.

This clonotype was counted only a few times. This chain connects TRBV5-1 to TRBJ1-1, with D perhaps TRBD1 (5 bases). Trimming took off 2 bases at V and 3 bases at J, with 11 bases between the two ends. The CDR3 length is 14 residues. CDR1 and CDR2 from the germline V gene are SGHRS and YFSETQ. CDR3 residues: CASSFNGADTEAFF. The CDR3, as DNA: TGCGCCAGCAGCTTCAATGGGGCAGACACTGAAGCTTTCTTT.

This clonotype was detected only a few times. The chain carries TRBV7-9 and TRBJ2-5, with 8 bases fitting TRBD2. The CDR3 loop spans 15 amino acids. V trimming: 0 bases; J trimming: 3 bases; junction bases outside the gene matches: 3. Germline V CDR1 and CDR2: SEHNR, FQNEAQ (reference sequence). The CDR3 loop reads CASSLAPAGEETQYF. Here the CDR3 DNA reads TGTGCCAGCAGCTTAGCACCAGCGGGGGAAGAGACCCAGTACTTC.

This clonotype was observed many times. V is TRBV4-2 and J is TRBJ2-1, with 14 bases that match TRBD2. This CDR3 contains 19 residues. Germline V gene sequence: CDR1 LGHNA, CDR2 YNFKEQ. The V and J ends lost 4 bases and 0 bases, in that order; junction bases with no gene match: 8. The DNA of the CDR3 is TGTGCCAGCAGCCTCTGGACTAGCGGGGGGACAAGCTCCTACAATGAGCAGTTCTTC. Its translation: CASSLWTSGGTSSYNEQFF.

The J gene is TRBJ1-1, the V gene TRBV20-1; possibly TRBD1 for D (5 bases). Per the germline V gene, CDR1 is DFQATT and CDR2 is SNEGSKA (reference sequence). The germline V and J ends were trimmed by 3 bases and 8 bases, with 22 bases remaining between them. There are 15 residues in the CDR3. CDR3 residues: CSASEMGTDVREAFF. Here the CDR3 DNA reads TGCAGTGCTAGTGAGATGGGGACTGACGTTCGGGAAGCTTTCTTT.

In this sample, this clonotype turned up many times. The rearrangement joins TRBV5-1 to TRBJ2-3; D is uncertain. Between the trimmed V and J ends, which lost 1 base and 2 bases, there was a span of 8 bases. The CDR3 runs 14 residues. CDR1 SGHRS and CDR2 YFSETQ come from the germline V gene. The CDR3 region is CASSLLGYTDTQYF. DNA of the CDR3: TGCGCCAGCAGCTTGTTGGGCTACACAGATACGCAGTATTTT.

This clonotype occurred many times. CDR3 sequence reads: CASSVGQSTDTQYF. CDR3 coding DNA: TGTGCCAGCAGCGTAGGACAGAGCACAGATACGCAGTATTTT. V is TRBV9 and J is TRBJ2-3; D possibly corresponds to TRBD1 (5 bases). The CDR3 extends over 14 amino acids. The germline V gene encodes CDR1 SGDLS and CDR2 YYNGEE. Trimming left V 0 bases short and J 0 bases short, with 5 bases between.

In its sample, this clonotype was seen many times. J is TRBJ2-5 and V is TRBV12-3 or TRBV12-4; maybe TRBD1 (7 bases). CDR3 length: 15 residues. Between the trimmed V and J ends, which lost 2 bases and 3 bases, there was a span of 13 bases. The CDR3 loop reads CASSLRAGQKETQYF. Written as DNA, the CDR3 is TGTGCCAGCAGTTTACGGGCGGGACAGAAAGAGACCCAGTACTTC.

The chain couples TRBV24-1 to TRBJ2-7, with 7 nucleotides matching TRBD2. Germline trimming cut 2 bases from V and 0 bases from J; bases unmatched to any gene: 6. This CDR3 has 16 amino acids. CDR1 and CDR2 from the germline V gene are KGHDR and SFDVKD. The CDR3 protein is CATSDSKRGSSYEQYF. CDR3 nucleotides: TGTGCCACCAGTGATTCAAAGCGGGGTAGCTCCTACGAGCAGTACTTC.

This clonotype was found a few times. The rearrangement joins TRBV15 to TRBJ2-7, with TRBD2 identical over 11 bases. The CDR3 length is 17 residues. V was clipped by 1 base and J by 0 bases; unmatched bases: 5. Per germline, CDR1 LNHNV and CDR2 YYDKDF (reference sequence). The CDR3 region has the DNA TGTGCCACCAGCAGAGGCCTAGCGGGGGGATCCTCCTACGAGCAGTACTTC. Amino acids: CATSRGLAGGSSYEQYF.

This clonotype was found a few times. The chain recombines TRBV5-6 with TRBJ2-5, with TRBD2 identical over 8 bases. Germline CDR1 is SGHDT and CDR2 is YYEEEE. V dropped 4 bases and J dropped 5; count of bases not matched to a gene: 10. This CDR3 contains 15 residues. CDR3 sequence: CASSPRTSRVETQYF. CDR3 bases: TGTGCCAGCAGCCCTCGGACTAGCCGGGTGGAGACCCAGTACTTC.

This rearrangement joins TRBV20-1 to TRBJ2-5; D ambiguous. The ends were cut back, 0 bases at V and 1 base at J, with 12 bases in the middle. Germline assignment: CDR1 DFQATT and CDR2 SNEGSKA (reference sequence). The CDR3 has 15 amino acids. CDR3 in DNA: TGCAGTGCTAGAGATGACCTCTCGTTCCAAGAGACCCAGTACTTC. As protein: CSARDDLSFQETQYF.

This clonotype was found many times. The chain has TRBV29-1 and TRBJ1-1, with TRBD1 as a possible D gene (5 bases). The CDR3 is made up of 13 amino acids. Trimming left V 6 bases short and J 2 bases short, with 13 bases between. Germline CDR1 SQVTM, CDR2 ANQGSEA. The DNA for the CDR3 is TGCAGCGTGGCCCGGGACCTAAACACTGAAGCTTTCTTT. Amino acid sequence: CSVARDLNTEAFF.

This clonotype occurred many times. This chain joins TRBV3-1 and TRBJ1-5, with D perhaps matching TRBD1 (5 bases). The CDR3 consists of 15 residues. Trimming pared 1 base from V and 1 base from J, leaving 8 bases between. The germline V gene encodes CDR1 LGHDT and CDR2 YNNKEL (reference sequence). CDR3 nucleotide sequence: TGTGCCAGCAGCCAAGTCGGGGCCAGCAATCAGCCCCAGCATTTT. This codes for CASSQVGASNQPQHF.

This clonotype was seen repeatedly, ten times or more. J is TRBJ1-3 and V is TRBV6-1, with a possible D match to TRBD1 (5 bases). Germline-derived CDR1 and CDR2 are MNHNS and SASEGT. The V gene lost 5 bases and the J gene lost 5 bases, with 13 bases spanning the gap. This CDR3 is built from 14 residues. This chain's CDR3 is CASSPGGERNTIYF. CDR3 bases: TGTGCCAGCAGTCCCGGGGGGGAAAGAAACACCATATATTTT.

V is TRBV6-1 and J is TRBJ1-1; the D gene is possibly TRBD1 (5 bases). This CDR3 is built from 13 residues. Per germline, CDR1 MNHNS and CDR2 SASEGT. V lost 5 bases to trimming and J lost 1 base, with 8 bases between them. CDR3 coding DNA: TGTGCCAGCAGTCTGGACAAGAACACTGAAGCTTTCTTT. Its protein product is CASSLDKNTEAFF.

CDR3 in DNA: TGTGCCAGCAGCAAAGAGACAGGGGGCATACAGCCCCAGCATTTT. This sequence encodes CASSKETGGIQPQHF. This sequence joins TRBV7-2 and TRBJ1-5, with TRBD1 matching 10 bases. Germline V gene sequence: CDR1 SGHTA, CDR2 FQGNSA. CDR3 length: 15 amino acids. The trim removed 5 bases at V and 7 bases at J, leaving 8 bases unmatched.

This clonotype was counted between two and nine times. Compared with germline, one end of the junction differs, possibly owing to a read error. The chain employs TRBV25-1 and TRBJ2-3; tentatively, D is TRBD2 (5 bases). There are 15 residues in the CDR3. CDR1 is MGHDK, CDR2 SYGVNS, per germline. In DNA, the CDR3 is TGTGCCAGTAGTGAATCAGGAGGTGGCACAGATACGCAGTATTTT. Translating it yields CASSESGGGTDTQYF.

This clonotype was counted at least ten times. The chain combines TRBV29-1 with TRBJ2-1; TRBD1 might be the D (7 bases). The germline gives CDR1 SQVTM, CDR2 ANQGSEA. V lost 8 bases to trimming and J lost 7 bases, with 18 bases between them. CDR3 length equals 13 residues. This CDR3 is CSLRRDSGNEQFF. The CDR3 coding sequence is TGCAGCCTCAGGAGGGACAGTGGTAATGAGCAGTTCTTC.

The chain's CDR3 is CASSWQGISGDTIYF. The CDR3 DNA sequence: TGTGCCAGCAGTTGGCAGGGCATCTCCGGGGACACCATATATTTT. The chain uses TRBV6-5 and TRBJ1-3; D is possibly TRBD1 (5 bases). Germline lookup yields CDR1 MNHEY and CDR2 SVGAGI. The germline V and J ends were trimmed by 4 bases and 8 bases, with 18 bases remaining between them. CDR3 length: 15 residues.